Listed here is a single TCR beta chain. The CDR3 spans 16 residues. The germline V gene has CDR1 SNHLY and CDR2 FYNNEI. Trimming took 6 bases from V and 0 from J; bases not matched to a gene: 7. Sequencing used immunoSEQ multiplex PCR; TCRdb keeps in-frame clones, though not all of them. The sample includes 200,000 to 250,000 clones, about 90% of them seen just once. The sample originates from a study of blood T cell repertoires in COVID-19. The rearrangement uses TRBV2 and TRBJ1-4; 7 bases map to TRBD1. The sequence came from a man in his 60s with acute or convalescent COVID-19. The sequenced sample consisted of peripheral blood. This chain's CDR3 is CASRRLGTATNEKLFF. CDR3 nucleotides: TGTGCCAGCAGACGCCTCGGGACAGCAACTAATGAAAAACTGTTTTTT.